The clone carrying this T cell receptor beta chain is a singleton in its sample. Its antigen is unknown. One junction end disagrees with the germline gene, perhaps due to a read error. The CDR3 spans 13 residues. The germline V gene has CDR1 SSHAT and CDR2 FNYEAQ (reference sequence). The data belong to a study of T cell responses to AZD1222 COVID-19 vaccine. Study-wide findings and caveats: There were mostly white British donors and more females than males, and clonal diversity was possibly underestimated. Spike was spanned by vaccine-associated CD4 TCRs, with dominance at 160-218 and 743-854.

Data came from immunoSEQ multiplex PCR; TCRdb stores just in-frame clones and leaves some out. Of tens of thousands of clones in the sample, 89% were seen once. The chain combines TRBV7-7 with TRBJ2-1; no definite D call. The TCR was taken from an adult in good health. The source material was peripheral blood, sampled on day 0 of AZD1222 vaccination. The CDR3 spells CASSLGQSNEQFF. CDR3 DNA sequence: TGTGCTAGCAGCTTAGGGCAGAGCAATGAGCAGTTCTTC.